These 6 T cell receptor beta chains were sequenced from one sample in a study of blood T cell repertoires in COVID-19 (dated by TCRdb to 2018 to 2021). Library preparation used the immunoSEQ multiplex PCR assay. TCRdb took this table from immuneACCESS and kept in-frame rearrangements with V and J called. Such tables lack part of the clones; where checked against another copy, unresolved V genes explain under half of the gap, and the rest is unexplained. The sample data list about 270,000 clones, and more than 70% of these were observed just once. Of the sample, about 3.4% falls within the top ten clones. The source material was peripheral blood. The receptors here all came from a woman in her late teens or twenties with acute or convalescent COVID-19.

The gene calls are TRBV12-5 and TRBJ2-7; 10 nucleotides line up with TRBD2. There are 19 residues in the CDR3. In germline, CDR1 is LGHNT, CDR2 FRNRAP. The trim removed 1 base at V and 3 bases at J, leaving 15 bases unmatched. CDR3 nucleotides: TGTGCTAGTGGTTTGGATTGGAGGACTAGCGGTGGGGCTATCTACGAGCAGTACTTC. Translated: CASGLDWRTSGGAIYEQYF.

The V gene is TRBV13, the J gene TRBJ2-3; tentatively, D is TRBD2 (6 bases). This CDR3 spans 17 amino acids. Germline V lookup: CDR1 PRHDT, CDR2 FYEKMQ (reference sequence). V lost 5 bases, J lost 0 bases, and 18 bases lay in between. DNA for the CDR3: TGTGCCAGCAGCCACCCCGCTTCTAGCGAAAGCACAGATACGCAGTATTTT. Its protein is CASSHPASSESTDTQYF.

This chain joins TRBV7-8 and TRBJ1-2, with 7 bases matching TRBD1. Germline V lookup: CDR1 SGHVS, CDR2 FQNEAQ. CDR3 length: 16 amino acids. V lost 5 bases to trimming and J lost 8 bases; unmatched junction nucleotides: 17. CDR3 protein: CASSPRDRALLGGYTF. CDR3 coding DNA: TGTGCCAGCAGCCCTCGAGACAGGGCCCTATTAGGCGGCTACACCTTC.

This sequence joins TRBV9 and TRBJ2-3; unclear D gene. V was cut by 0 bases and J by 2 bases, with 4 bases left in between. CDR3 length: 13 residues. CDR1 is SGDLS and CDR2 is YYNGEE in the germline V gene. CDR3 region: CASSVGPTDTQYF. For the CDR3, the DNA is TGTGCCAGCAGCGTAGGGCCCACAGATACGCAGTATTTT.

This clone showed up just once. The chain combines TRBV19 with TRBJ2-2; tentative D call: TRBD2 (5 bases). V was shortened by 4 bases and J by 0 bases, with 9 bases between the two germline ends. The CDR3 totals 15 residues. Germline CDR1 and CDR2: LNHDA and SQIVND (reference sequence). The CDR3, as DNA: TGTGCCAGTAGTAGGACGGAGGCGAACACCGGGGAGCTGTTTTTT. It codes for CASSRTEANTGELFF.

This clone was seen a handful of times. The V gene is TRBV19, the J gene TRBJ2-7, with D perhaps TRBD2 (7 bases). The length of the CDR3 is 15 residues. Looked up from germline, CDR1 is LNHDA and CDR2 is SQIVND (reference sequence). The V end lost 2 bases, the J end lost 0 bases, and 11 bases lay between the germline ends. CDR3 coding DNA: TGTGCCAGTAGTATAAGGGGGGGAGGCTCCTACGAGCAGTACTTC. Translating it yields CASSIRGGGSYEQYF. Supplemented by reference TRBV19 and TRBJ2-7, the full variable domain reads DGGITQSPKYLFRKEGQNVTLSCEQNLNHDAMYWYRQDPGQGLRLIYYSQIVNDFQKGDIAEGYSVSREKKESFPLTVTSAQKNPTAFYLCASSIRGGGSYEQYFGPGTRLTVT.